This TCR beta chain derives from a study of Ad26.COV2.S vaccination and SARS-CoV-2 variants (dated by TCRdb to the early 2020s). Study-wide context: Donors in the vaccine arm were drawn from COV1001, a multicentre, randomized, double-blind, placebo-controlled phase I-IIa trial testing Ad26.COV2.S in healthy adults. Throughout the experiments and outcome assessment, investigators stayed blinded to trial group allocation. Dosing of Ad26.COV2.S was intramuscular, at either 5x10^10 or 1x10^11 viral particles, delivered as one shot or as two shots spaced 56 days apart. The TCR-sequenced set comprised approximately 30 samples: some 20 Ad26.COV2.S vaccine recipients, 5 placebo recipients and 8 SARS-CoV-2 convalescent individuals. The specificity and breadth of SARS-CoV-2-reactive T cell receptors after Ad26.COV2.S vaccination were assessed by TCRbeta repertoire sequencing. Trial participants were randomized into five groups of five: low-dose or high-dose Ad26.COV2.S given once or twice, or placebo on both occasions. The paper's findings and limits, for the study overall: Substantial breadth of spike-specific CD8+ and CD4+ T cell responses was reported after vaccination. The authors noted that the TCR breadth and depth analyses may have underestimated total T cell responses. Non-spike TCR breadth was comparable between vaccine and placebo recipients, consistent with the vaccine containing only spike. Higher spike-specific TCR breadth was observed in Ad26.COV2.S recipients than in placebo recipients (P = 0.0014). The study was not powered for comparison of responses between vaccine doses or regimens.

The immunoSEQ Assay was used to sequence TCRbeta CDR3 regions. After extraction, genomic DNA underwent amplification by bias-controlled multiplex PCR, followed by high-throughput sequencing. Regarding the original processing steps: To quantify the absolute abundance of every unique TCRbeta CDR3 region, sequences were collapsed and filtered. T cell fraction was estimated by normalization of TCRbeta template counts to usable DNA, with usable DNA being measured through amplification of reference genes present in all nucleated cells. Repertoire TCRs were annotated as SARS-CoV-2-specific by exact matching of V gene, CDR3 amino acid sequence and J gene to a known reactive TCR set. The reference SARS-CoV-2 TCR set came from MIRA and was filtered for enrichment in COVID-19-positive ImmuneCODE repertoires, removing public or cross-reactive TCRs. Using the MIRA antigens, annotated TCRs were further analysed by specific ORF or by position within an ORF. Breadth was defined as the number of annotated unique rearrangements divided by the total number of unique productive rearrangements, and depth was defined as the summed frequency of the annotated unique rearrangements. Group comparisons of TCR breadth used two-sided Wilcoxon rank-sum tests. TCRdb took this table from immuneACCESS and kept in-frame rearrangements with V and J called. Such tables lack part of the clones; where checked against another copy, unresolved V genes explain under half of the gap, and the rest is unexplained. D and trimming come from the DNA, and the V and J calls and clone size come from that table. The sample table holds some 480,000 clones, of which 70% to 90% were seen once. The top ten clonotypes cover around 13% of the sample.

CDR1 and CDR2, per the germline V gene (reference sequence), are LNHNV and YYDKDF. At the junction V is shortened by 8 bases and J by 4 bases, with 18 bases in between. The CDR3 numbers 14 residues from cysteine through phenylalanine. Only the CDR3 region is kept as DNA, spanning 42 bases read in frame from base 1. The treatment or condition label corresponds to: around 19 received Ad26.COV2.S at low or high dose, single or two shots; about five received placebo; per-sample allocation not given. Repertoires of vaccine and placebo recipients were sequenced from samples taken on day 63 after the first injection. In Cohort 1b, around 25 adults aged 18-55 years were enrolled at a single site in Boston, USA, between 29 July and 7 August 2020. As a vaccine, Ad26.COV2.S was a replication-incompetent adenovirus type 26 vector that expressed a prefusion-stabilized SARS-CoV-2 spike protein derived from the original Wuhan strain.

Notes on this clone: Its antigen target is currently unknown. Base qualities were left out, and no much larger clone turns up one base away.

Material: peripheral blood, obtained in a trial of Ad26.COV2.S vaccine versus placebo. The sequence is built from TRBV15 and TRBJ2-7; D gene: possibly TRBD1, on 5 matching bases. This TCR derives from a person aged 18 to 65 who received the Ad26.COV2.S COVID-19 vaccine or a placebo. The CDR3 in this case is CATFGASPYYEQYF. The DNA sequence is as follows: TGTGCCACCTTTGGGGCCTCGCCCTATTACGAGCAGTACTTC.